This T cell receptor (beta chain) was obtained from a study of blood T cell repertoires in COVID-19. Study summary: Acute and convalescent COVID-19 samples came from the United States, Italy and Spain.

The CDR3 extends over 17 amino acids. Losses at the gene ends were 0 bases for V and 5 bases for J; bases not matched to a gene: 8. CDR1 is LGHNA and CDR2 is YNFKEQ in the germline V gene. Per the original methods: Reference gene primer amplification in the assay estimated nucleated cell counts. Repertoires were generated with immunoSEQ multiplex PCR, while TCRdb's copy carries only in-frame clones and drops some. The DNA gave D and trimming, while V, J and clone size come from that table. The table lists 150,000 to 200,000 clones, about three quarters of them singletons. The V call is TRBV4-2, the J call TRBJ2-3; 10 bases match TRBD2. The material sequenced was peripheral blood. The receptor comes from an elderly woman with active or convalescent COVID-19. The CDR3 spells CASSQDASGGAGDTQYF. Written as DNA, the CDR3 is TGTGCCAGCAGCCAAGATGCAAGCGGGGGGGCGGGAGATACGCAGTATTTT.